These 30 T cell receptor beta chains were sequenced from one sample in a study of T cell repertoires in cytomegalovirus infection. TCRdb used MiXCR to reprocess the reads, holding one entry per CDR3 protein. The top ten hold around 68% of the sample, which has 75,000 to 100,000 distinct CDR3 sequences, 29% seen once. Their recognized antigens are unknown. The sample consisted of CD8+ T cells from cultured PBMCs, taken from culture after CMV antigen stimulation. Source of these receptors: a human donor in good health (CMV status not recorded). Some clones in this sample may be carry-over from other donors' samples.

The chain employs TRBV23-1 and TRBJ2-1; D remains ambiguous. TRBV23-1 is identified as an open reading frame with a role that is uncertain. Trimming removed 7 bases at V and 4 bases at J, with 17 bases between. The CDR3 is made up of 15 amino acids. The CDR3 sequence is CASTPEDLIYNEQFF. In DNA form, the CDR3 reads TGCGCCAGCACTCCTGAGGACCTCATTTACAATGAGCAGTTCTTC.

This clonotype was counted once. V is TRBV10-3 and J is TRBJ2-1; TRBD1 agrees at 7 bases. Per germline, CDR1 ENHRY and CDR2 SYGVKD. The CDR3 consists of 15 residues. With 4 bases clipped from V and 6 bases from J, the junction kept 9 bases outside the gene matches. The CDR3: CAISGKTGNPNEQFF. In DNA form, the CDR3 reads TGTGCCATCAGTGGCAAGACAGGGAATCCCAATGAGCAGTTCTTC.

This clonotype showed up just once. CDR3 residues: CASSLAGEHNEQFF. The CDR3 DNA follows: TGTGCCAGCAGCTTAGCGGGGGAACACAATGAGCAGTTCTTC. The chain combines TRBV7-9 with TRBJ2-1; either TRBD1 or TRBD2 may fit D (5 bases each). Germline V gene data show CDR1 as SEHNR and CDR2 as FQNEAQ (reference sequence). This CDR3 is 14 amino acids long. V lost 0 bases and J lost 5, with 8 bases in between.

This clonotype has a count of ten or more. The V and J genes are TRBV7-2 and TRBJ2-1; TRBD2 matches 11 bases. The V segment lost 5 bases and the J segment 4 bases; nucleotides outside the gene matches: 13. CDR3 length: 18 amino acids. Germline CDR1 is SGHTA and CDR2 is FQGNSA. This chain's CDR3 is CASSAPSGGWVFYNEQFF. CDR3 nucleotide sequence: TGTGCCAGCAGCGCACCTAGCGGGGGGTGGGTCTTTTACAATGAGCAGTTCTTC.

This clonotype was detected only a few times. The J gene is TRBJ1-2, the V gene TRBV28; D not resolved. The CDR3 has 15 residues. The ends were cut back, 2 bases at V and 4 bases at J, with 14 bases in the middle. CDR1 MDHEN and CDR2 SYDVKM come from the germline V gene. CDR3: CASSLNSGQSYGYTF. CDR3 bases: TGTGCCAGCAGTTTAAACTCGGGCCAGTCCTATGGCTACACCTTC.

This chain uses TRBV6-6 with TRBJ1-1; no reliable D call. Trimming took 6 bases from V and 8 from J, leaving 13 bases between them. The germline V gene has CDR1 MNHNY and CDR2 SVGAGI (reference sequence). The CDR3 has 12 amino acids. The CDR3 loop is CASSQSYPEAFF. The DNA for the CDR3 is TGTGCCAGCAGCCAGTCCTATCCCGAAGCTTTCTTT.

The table lists this clonotype with many counts. V is TRBV5-4 and J is TRBJ2-5; TRBD1 matches at 9 bases. CDR3 length: 15 amino acids. Trimming took 6 bases from V and 4 from J; bases not matched to a gene: 10. Germline assignment: CDR1 SGHNT and CDR2 YYREEE (reference sequence). The CDR3 reads CASTATGTGPETQYF. The CDR3 DNA is TGTGCCAGCACCGCTACCGGGACAGGGCCAGAGACCCAGTACTTC.

This clonotype has at least ten counts. The chain couples TRBV5-4 to TRBJ2-1; 10 nucleotides match TRBD2. This CDR3 is built from 15 residues. Per germline, CDR1 SGHNT and CDR2 YYREEE (reference sequence). V gave up 2 bases and J gave up 5 bases; unmatched junction bases: 4. CDR3 in amino acids: CASSFSGGADNEQFF. CDR3 in DNA: TGTGCCAGCAGCTTCAGCGGGGGGGCGGACAATGAGCAGTTCTTC.

This chain uses TRBV7-9 with TRBJ1-1; D remains ambiguous. With 3 bases removed from V and 3 bases from J, the gap between germline ends came to 20 bases. The germline V gene has CDR1 SEHNR and CDR2 FQNEAQ (reference sequence). This CDR3 is built from 17 residues. The CDR3 nucleotides are TGTGCCAGCAGCTTCCCTGGGAATTTCCGTGGAGACACTGAAGCTTTCTTT. Amino acid sequence: CASSFPGNFRGDTEAFF. Combining the CDR3 with reference TRBV7-9 and TRBJ1-1 gives the whole variable domain DTGVSQNPRHKITKRGQNVTFRCDPISEHNRLYWYRQTLGQGPEFLTYFQNEAQLEKSRLLSDRFSAERPKGSFSTLEIQRTEQGDSAMYLCASSFPGNFRGDTEAFFGQGTRLTVV.

This clonotype has a handful of counts. The rearrangement joins TRBV6-5 to TRBJ1-2; TRBD1 matches at 9 bases. Germline values: CDR1 MNHEY, CDR2 SVGAGI. The CDR3 totals 16 residues. With V trimmed by 3 bases and J by 3 bases, 8 bases remained unmatched. The CDR3 DNA reads TGTGCCAGCAGTTATTCTCCGGGACAGGGCTACTATGGCTACACCTTC. This gives the protein CASSYSPGQGYYGYTF.

This chain connects TRBV12-3 or TRBV12-4 to TRBJ2-3; TRBD1 matches 7 bases. This CDR3 has 14 amino acids. J was trimmed by 4 bases and V by 5 bases; bases with no gene match: 6. Here the CDR3 DNA reads TGTGCCAGCAGTCTCCCACAGGGGCCAGATACGCAGTATTTT. It yields the protein CASSLPQGPDTQYF.

This clonotype was detected ten times or more. V gene TRBV7-2 combines with J gene TRBJ2-2; 7 bases are shared with TRBD1. The CDR3 is 17 amino acids. The V gene's germline CDR1 is SGHTA and CDR2 FQGNSA. V gave up 5 bases and J gave up 2 bases; unmatched junction bases: 11. Here the CDR3 reads CASSLPRTGINTGELFF. In DNA form, the CDR3 reads TGTGCCAGCAGCCTACCGCGGACAGGAATTAACACCGGGGAGCTGTTTTTT.

As regards this clonotype: A much larger clone lies a single base off, so this may be a read error. This chain uses TRBV11-2 with TRBJ2-7, with 9 bases identical to TRBD1. The CDR3 runs to 13 residues. Germline CDR1 reads SGHAT; CDR2 reads FQNNGV. The CDR3 DNA follows: TGTGCCAGCAGCTGGGGACAGGGCTACAAGCAGTACTTC. Its translation is CASSWGQGYKQYF. Drawing the rest from reference TRBV11-2 and TRBJ2-7, the complete variable domain is EAGVAQSPRYKIIEKRQSVAFWCNPISGHATLYWYQQILGQGPKLLIQFQNNGVVDDSQLPKDRFSAERLKGVDSTLKIQPAKLEDSAVYLCASSWGQGYKQYFGPGTRLTVT.

Remarks on this clonotype: A much larger clone sits a single nucleotide away, making a read error possible. The rearrangement joins TRBV6-5 to TRBJ2-7; 8 bases are shared with TRBD1. Per germline, CDR1 MNHEY and CDR2 SVGAGI. This CDR3 contains 15 residues. CDR3 residues: CASSYSRDRIVEQNF. The CDR3 DNA reads TGTGCCAGCAGTTACTCGCGGGACAGGATAGTGGAGCAGAACTTC.

Ten or more counts support this clonotype. The rearrangement uses TRBV12-3 or TRBV12-4 and TRBJ2-6; D uncertain. The CDR3 runs to 15 residues. V lost 3 bases and J lost 2, with 8 bases in between. CDR3 protein: CASSLYIAGANVLTF. CDR3 coding DNA: TGTGCCAGCAGTTTGTACATTGCTGGGGCCAACGTCCTGACTTTC.

This chain uses TRBV6-5 with TRBJ1-3; no reliable D call. The CDR3 extends over 17 amino acids. Germline lookup yields CDR1 MNHEY and CDR2 SVGAGI. V lost 4 bases, J lost 1 base, and 17 bases lay in between. This chain's CDR3 is CASSSFITPSSGNTIYF. CDR3 coding DNA: TGTGCCAGCAGTTCGTTTATCACACCATCATCTGGAAACACCATATATTTT.

On this clonotype itself: Germline and junction disagree at one end, which may indicate a read error. This chain connects TRBV4-1 to TRBJ2-7, with D perhaps matching TRBD1 or TRBD2 (5 bases each). Germline lookup yields CDR1 MGHRA and CDR2 YSYEKL. The CDR3 spans 15 residues. CDR3 amino acids: CANSQGDGASYEQYF. The DNA for the CDR3 is TGCGCCAACAGCCAAGGGGACGGGGCCTCCTACGAGCAGTACTTC.

This sequence joins TRBV19 and TRBJ2-2; TRBD2 matches 10 bases. Trimming took 7 bases from V and 5 from J; bases not matched to a gene: 7. The CDR3 is 15 amino acids. CDR1 and CDR2 from the germline V gene are LNHDA and SQIVND (reference sequence). The DNA of the CDR3 is TGTGCCAGTAATAGCGGGGGGTCCCCGACCGGGGAGCTGTTTTTT. Protein product: CASNSGGSPTGELFF.

There are many counts of this clonotype. The chain recombines TRBV7-2 with TRBJ2-7; D remains ambiguous. Germline V gene data show CDR1 as SGHTA and CDR2 as FQGNSA. V was trimmed by 0 bases and J by 6 bases, leaving 3 bases between them. This CDR3 has 11 amino acids. The CDR3 nucleotides are TGTGCCAGCAGCTTAGCGGTCGAGCAGTACTTC. This codes for CASSLAVEQYF.

The chain links TRBV7-6 to TRBJ2-5, with D possibly matching TRBD2 (6 bases). The CDR3 length is 15 residues. Germline CDR1 reads SGHVS; CDR2 reads FNYEAQ. V was shortened by 3 bases and J by 3 bases, with 14 bases between the two germline ends. This chain's CDR3 is CASSFSWGDKETQYF. The CDR3 coding sequence is TGTGCCAGCAGCTTCAGTTGGGGGGATAAAGAGACCCAGTACTTC. The variable domain in full, completed from reference TRBV7-6 and TRBJ2-5, reads GAGVSQSPRYKVTKRGQDVALRCDPISGHVSLYWYRQALGQGPEFLTYFNYEAQQDKSGLPNDRFSAERPEGSISTLTIQRTEQRDSAMYRCASSFSWGDKETQYFGPGTRLLVL.

This clonotype was detected only a few times. The chain carries TRBV6-6 and TRBJ1-1; a possible D gene is TRBD1 (5 bases). Per the germline V gene, CDR1 is MNHNY and CDR2 is SVGAGI (reference sequence). V lost 8 bases to trimming and J lost 1 base, with 11 bases between them. This CDR3 spans 13 amino acids. The CDR3 DNA reads TGTGCCAGCGGGGCTTTGCCGAACACTGAAGCTTTCTTT. It codes for CASGALPNTEAFF.

This clonotype was seen only a few times. The V gene is TRBV27, the J gene TRBJ2-7; D call uncertain. Germline CDR1 and CDR2: MNHEY and SMNVEV (reference sequence). Trimming removed 3 bases at V and 2 bases at J, with 11 bases between. The CDR3 has 14 residues. The DNA of the CDR3 is TGTGCCAGCAGTTTCGGACGGCACGCCTACGAGCAGTACTTC. Its translation is CASSFGRHAYEQYF.

By proportion, this clonotype is medium-sized. The rearrangement joins TRBV27 to TRBJ1-5; the D gene is possibly TRBD1 (6 bases). The ends were cut back, 5 bases at V and 2 bases at J, with 10 bases in the middle. The CDR3 consists of 14 residues. Looked up from germline, CDR1 is MNHEY and CDR2 is SMNVEV (reference sequence). Here the CDR3 reads CASSPGVGNQPQHF. The CDR3 DNA sequence: TGTGCCAGCAGTCCAGGGGTTGGCAATCAGCCCCAGCATTTT.

Notes on this clonotype: A clone one base away is much larger, so this may be a read error. The chain recombines TRBV7-2 with TRBJ2-5, with 7 bases fitting TRBD2. The CDR3 covers 13 residues. In germline, CDR1 is SGHTA, CDR2 FQGNSA. CDR3 in amino acids: CACSLYGGETQYF. As DNA, the CDR3 is TGTGCCTGCAGCTTGTACGGGGGGGAGACCCAGTACTTC.

The J gene is TRBJ1-2, the V gene TRBV4-1; D is unresolved. The CDR3 length is 13 residues. The germline V gene has CDR1 MGHRA and CDR2 YSYEKL. Trimming took off 0 bases at V and 8 bases at J, with 10 bases between the two ends. This chain's CDR3 is CASSQDTRSGYTF. CDR3 nucleotides: TGCGCCAGCAGCCAAGATACAAGGAGCGGCTACACCTTC.

This clonotype came up a few times. This chain uses TRBV7-9 with TRBJ1-4; D possibly corresponds to TRBD1 (6 bases). The CDR3 runs to 12 residues. The V gene's germline CDR1 is SEHNR and CDR2 FQNEAQ (reference sequence). Trimming cost V 3 bases and J 10 bases, with 9 bases left between them. The chain's CDR3 is CASSFEGGKLFF. The CDR3 DNA follows: TGTGCCAGCAGCTTTGAGGGGGGAAAACTGTTTTTT.

This clonotype appeared many times. This chain uses TRBV6-6 with TRBJ2-3; no reliable D call. Trimming removed 0 bases from V and 6 bases from J, with 10 bases in between. Germline CDR1 reads MNHNY; CDR2 reads SVGAGI (reference sequence). The CDR3 has 14 residues. The CDR3 protein is CASSYSRDPDTQYF. The CDR3 region has the DNA TGTGCCAGCAGTTACTCGAGAGACCCTGATACGCAGTATTTT.

The V gene is TRBV27, the J gene TRBJ2-3; D not resolved. V was clipped by 3 bases and J by 1 base, with 17 bases between them. The CDR3 covers 17 residues. Germline V gene data show CDR1 as MNHEY and CDR2 as SMNVEV (reference sequence). This chain's CDR3 is CASSFLRTRVGTDTQYF. For the CDR3, the DNA is TGTGCCAGCAGTTTCCTCCGGACCCGGGTAGGCACAGATACGCAGTATTTT.

This chain links TRBV6-1 with TRBJ1-6; 8 bases line up with TRBD1. This CDR3 spans 15 amino acids. Germline-derived CDR1 and CDR2 are MNHNS and SASEGT. The V and J ends lost 5 bases and 9 bases, in that order; junction bases with no gene match: 9. The CDR3 bases are TGTGCCAGCAGTTCCGGACAGGGACGCTTTTCACCCCTCCACTTT. Encoded protein: CASSSGQGRFSPLHF.

The J gene is TRBJ1-1, the V gene TRBV20-1; D remains unclear. This CDR3 is 11 amino acids long. Germline V gene data show CDR1 as DFQATT and CDR2 as SNEGSKA (reference sequence). CDR3 region: CLIPMNTEAFF. CDR3 nucleotides: TGCCTTATTCCAATGAACACTGAAGCTTTCTTT.